This TCR beta chain was captured by sequencing in a study of T cell responses to AZD1222 COVID-19 vaccine. Study-wide results and caveats: Repertoires were collected only later (after the peak T cell response had occurred). Clonal diversity was possibly underestimated; the donors were predominantly white British and more often female.

Data came from immunoSEQ multiplex PCR; TCRdb stores just in-frame clones and leaves some out. The data contain 150,000 to 250,000 clones, over 85% of them singletons. Per the germline V gene, CDR1 is ENHRY and CDR2 is SYGVKD. Trimming shortened V by 3 bases and J by 5 bases, and 7 bases separated the two germline ends. The CDR3 has 12 amino acids. This clone occurred once. Its antigen is as yet unknown. The study pooled second doses at about 4 or about 12 weeks. The source was peripheral blood, collected 28 days after the second AZD1222 dose. The source is an adult who received the AZD1222 COVID-19 vaccine. The rearrangement links TRBV10-3 to TRBJ1-1; D remains ambiguous. The chain's CDR3 is CAISDGRTEAFF. CDR3 nucleotides: TGTGCCATCAGTGATGGACGGACTGAAGCTTTCTTT.